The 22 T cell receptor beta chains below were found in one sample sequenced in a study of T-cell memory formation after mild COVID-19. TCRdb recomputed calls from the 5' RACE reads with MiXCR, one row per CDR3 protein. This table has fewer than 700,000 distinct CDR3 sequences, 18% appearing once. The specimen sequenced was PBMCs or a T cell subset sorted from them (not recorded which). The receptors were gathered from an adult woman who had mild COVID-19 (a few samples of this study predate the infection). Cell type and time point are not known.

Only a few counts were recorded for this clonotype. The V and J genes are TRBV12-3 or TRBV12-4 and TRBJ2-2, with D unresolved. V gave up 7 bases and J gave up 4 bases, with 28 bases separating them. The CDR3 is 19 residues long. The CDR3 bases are TGTGCCAGCAAAACTTATACAGTGATACCCCCTTCGGTCACCGGGGAGCTGTTTTTT. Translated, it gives CASKTYTVIPPSVTGELFF.

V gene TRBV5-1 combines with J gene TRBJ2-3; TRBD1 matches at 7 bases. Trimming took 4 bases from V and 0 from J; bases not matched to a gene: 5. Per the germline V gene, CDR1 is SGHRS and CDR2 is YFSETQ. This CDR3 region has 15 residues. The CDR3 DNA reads TGCGCCAGCAGCGGGGGACAGTTTAGCACAGATACGCAGTATTTT. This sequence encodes CASSGGQFSTDTQYF. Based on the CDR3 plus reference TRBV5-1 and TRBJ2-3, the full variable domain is KAGVTQTPRYLIKTRGQQVTLSCSPISGHRSVSWYQQTPGQGLQFLFEYFSETQRNKGNFPGRFSGRQFSNSRSEMNVSTLELGDSALYLCASSGGQFSTDTQYFGPGTRLTVL.

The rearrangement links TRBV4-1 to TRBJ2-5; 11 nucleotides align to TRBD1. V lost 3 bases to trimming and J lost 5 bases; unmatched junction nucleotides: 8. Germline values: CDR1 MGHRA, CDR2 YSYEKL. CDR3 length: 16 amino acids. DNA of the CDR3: TGCGCCAGCAGCCACACACCGGGACAGGGGGACGAGACCCAGTACTTC. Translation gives CASSHTPGQGDETQYF.

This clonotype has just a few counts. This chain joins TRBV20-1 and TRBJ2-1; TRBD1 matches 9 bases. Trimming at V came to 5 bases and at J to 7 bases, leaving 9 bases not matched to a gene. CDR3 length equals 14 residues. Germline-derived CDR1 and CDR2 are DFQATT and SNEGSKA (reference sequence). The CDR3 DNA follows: TGCAGTGCTTCAGACGGGACAGGGCGGAATGAGCAGTTCTTC. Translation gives CSASDGTGRNEQFF.

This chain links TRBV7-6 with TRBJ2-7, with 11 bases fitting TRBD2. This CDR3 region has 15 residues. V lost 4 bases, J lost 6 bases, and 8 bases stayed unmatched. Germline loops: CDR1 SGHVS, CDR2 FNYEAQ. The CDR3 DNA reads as TGTGCCAGCAGCTCGGCTAGCGGGAGGAACCCCGAGCAGTACTTC. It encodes CASSSASGRNPEQYF.

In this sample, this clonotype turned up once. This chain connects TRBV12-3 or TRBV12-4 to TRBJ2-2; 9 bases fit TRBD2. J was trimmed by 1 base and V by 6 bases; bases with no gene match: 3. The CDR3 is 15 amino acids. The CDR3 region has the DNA TGTGCCAGCAGAATTAGCGGGAGGAACACCGGGGAGCTGTTTTTT. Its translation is CASRISGRNTGELFF.

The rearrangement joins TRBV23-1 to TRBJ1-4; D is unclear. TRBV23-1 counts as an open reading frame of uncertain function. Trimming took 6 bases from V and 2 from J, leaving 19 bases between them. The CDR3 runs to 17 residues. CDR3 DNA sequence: TGCGCCAGCAGCCCAACATGGCAGGACCACACTAATGAAAAACTGTTTTTT. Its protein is CASSPTWQDHTNEKLFF.

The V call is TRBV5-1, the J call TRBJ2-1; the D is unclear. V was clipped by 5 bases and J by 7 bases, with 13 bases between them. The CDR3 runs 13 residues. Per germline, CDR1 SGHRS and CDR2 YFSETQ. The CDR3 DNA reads TGCGCCAGCAGTGGCCGGTCTCGGAATGAGCAGTTCTTC. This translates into CASSGRSRNEQFF.

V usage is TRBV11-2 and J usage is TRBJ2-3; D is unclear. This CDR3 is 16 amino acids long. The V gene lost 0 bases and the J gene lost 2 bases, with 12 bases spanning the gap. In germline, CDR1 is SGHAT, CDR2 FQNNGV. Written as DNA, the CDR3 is TGTGCCAGCAGCTTAGAGTTAGGCAGAGACACAGATACGCAGTATTTT. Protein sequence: CASSLELGRDTDTQYF.

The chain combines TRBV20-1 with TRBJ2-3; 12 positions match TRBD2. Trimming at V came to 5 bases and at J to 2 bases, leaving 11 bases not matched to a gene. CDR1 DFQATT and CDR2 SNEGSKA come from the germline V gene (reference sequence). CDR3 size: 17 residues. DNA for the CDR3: TGCAGTGCTCCCCGACTAGCGGGGGAGGAGGTCACAGATACGCAGTATTTT. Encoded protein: CSAPRLAGEEVTDTQYF.

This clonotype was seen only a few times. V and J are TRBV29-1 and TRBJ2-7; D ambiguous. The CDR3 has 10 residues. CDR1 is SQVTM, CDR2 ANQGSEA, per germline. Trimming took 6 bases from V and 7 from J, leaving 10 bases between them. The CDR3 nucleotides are TGCAGCGTCCCAGATGGAGAGCAGTACTTC. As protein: CSVPDGEQYF.

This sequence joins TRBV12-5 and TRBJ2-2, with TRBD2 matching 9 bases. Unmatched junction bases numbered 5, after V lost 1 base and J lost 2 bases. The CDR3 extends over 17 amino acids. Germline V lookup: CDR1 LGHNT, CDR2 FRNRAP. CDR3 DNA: TGTGCTAGTGGTTTGGGCCTAGCGGGGACTAACACCGGGGAGCTGTTTTTT. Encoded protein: CASGLGLAGTNTGELFF. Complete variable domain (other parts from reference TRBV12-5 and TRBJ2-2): DARVTQTPRHKVTEMGQEVTMRCQPILGHNTVFWYRQTMMQGLELLAYFRNRAPLDDSGMPKDRFSAEMPDATLATLKIQPSEPRDSAVYFCASGLGLAGTNTGELFFGEGSRLTVL.

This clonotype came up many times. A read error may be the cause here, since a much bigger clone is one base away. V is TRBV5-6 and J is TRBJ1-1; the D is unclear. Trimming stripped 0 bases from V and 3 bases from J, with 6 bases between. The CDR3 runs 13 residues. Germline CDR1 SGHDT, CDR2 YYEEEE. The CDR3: CASSLGVYTEAFF. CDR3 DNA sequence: TGTGCCAGCAGCTTGGGGGTGTACACTGAAGCTTTCTTT.

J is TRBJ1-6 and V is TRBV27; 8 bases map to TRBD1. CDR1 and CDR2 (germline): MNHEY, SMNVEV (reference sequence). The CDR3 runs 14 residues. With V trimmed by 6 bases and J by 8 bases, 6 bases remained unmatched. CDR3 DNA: TGTGCCAGCAGCGGACAGGGAGTTGATTCACCCCTCCACTTT. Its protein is CASSGQGVDSPLHF.

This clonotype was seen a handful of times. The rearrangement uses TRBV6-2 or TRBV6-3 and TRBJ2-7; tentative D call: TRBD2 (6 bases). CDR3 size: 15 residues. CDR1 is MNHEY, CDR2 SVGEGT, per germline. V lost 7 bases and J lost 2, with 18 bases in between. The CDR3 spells CASKEDAGPPYEQYF. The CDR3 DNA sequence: TGTGCCAGCAAAGAGGACGCGGGGCCCCCCTACGAGCAGTACTTC.

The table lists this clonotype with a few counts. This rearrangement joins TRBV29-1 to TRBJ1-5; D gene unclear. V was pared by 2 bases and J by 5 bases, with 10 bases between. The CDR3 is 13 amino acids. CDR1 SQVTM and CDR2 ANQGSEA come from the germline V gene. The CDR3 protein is CSVEYNKDQPQHF. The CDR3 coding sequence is TGCAGCGTTGAATACAACAAGGATCAGCCCCAGCATTTT. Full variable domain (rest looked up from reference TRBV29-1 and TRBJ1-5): SAVISQKPSRDICQRGTSLTIQCQVDSQVTMMFWYRQQPGQSLTLIATANQGSEATYESGFVIDKFPISRPNLTFSTLTVSNMSPEDSSIYLCSVEYNKDQPQHFGDGTRLSIL.

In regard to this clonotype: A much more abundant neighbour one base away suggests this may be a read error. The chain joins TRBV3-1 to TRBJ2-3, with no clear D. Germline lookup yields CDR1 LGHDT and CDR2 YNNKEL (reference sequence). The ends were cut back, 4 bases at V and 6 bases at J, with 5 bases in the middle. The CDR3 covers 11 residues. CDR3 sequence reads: CASSRWDTQYF. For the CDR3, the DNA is TGTGCCAGCAGCCGGTGGGATACGCAGTATTTT.

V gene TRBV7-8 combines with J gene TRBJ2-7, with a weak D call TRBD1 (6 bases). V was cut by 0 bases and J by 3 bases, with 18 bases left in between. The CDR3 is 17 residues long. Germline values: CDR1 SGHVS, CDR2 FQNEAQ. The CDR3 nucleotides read TGTGCCAGCAGCTTAGCATCGACAGGCATAGGCTTCTACGAGCAGTACTTC. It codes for CASSLASTGIGFYEQYF.

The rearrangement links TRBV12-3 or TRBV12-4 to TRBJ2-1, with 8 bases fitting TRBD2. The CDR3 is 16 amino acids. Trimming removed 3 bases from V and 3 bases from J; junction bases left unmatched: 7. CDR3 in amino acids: CASSLTGTRNYNEQFF. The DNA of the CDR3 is TGTGCCAGCAGTTTGACCGGGACTAGGAACTACAATGAGCAGTTCTTC.

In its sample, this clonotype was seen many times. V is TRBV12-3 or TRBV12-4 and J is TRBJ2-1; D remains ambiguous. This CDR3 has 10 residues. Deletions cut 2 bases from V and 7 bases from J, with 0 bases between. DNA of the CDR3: TGTGCCAGCAGTTTAAATGAGCAGTTCTTC. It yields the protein CASSLNEQFF.

CDR3 nucleotides: TGTGCCAGCAGCCGACAGGGGGACCAAGAGACCCAGTACTTC. Its protein is CASSRQGDQETQYF. The rearrangement links TRBV11-3 to TRBJ2-5; the match to TRBD1 covers 9 bases. Germline V gene sequence: CDR1 SGHNT, CDR2 YENEEA. Trimming took 5 bases from V and 0 from J; bases not matched to a gene: 1. This CDR3 is built from 14 residues.

CDR3 bases: TGCGCCAGCAGCTTGGAATCGGGCTCTGGAAACACCATATATTTT. Translated: CASSLESGSGNTIYF. J is TRBJ1-3 and V is TRBV5-1, with D hard to call. V was cut by 0 bases and J by 0 bases, with 7 bases left in between. The CDR3 has 15 amino acids. Germline V gives CDR1 SGHRS, CDR2 YFSETQ.